The clone carrying this T cell receptor (beta chain) has just a few counts. Its antigen is still unknown. This entry belongs to a study of tumor and adjacent non-tumor tissue in lung cancer. Looking at the study overall: There were about 12 adenocarcinoma, a couple of squamous cell carcinoma and 1 small cell lung cancer cases. Overall study findings and caveats: Compared with tumor, normal lung showed significantly lower TCR diversity.

The template was RNA from unsorted bulk tissue. Three rounds of nested PCR, following a modified ARM-PCR protocol, produced the TCRbeta library. TCRdb analysed the multiplex PCR reads with MiXCR anew, one entry per CDR3 protein. The data hold roughly 150,000 distinct CDR3 sequences, with roughly 66% observed a single time. The V gene lost 0 bases and the J gene lost 10 bases, with 13 bases spanning the gap. The CDR3 contains 14 residues. Germline lookup yields CDR1 SGHDN and CDR2 FVKESK. This TCR derives from a man between 60 and 75 years old with small cell lung cancer. The chain is built from TRBV14 and TRBJ2-1; the D call may be TRBD1 or TRBD2 (5 bases each). Sequences were obtained from lung tumor tissue. CDR3 loop: CASSQEWDRPEQFF. The CDR3, as DNA: TGTGCCAGCAGCCAAGAATGGGACCGGCCAGAGCAGTTCTTC.